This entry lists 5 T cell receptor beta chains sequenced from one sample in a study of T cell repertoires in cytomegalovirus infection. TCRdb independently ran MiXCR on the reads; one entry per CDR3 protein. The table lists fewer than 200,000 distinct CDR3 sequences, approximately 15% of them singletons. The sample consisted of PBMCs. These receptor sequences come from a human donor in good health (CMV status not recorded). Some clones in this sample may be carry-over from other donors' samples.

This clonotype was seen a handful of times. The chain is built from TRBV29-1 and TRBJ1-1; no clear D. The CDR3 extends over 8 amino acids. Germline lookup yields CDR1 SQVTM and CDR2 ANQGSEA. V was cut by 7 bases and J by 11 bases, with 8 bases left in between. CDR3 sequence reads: CSAHGAFF. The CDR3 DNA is TGCAGCGCCCACGGGGCTTTCTTT.

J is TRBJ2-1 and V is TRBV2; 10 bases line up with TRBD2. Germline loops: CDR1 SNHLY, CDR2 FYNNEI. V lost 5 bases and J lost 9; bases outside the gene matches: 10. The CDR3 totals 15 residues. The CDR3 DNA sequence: TGTGCCAGCAGTCTACTTACTAGCGGGAAGGCTGAGCAGTTCTTC. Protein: CASSLLTSGKAEQFF.

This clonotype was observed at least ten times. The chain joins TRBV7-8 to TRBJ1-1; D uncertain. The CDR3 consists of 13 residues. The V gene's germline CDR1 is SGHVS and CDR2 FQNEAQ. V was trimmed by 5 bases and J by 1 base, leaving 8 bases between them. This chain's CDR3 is CASSGRQNTEAFF. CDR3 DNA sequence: TGTGCCAGCAGCGGCAGACAGAACACTGAAGCTTTCTTT.

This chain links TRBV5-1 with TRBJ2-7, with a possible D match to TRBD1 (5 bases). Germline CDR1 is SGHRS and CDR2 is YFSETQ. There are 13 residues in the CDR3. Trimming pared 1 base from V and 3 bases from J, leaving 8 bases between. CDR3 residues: CASSLIDSYEQYF. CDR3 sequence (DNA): TGCGCCAGCAGCTTGATTGACAGCTACGAGCAGTACTTC.

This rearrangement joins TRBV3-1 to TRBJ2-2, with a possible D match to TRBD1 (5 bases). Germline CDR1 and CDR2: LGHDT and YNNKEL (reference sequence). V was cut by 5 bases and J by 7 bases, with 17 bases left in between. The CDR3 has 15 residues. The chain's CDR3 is CASSIQGAPVGELFF. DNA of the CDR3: TGTGCCAGCAGCATCCAAGGGGCCCCAGTCGGGGAGCTGTTTTTT.